This T cell receptor (beta chain) was found in a study of OX40 agonist ivuxolimab in advanced cancers. The germline V gene encodes CDR1 MNHNY and CDR2 SVGAGI (reference sequence). The CDR3 runs 12 residues. Between the trimmed V and J ends, which lost 1 base and 3 bases, there was a span of 4 bases. The repertoire was sequenced with immunoSEQ multiplex PCR; TCRdb's copy has only in-frame clones and lacks some. The profile shows about 20,000 clones, around 78% of them singletons. Material: CD4+ or CD8+ T cells sorted from blood, obtained in a trial of the OX40 agonist ivuxolimab. The receptor's source is an adult with an advanced solid tumor such as melanoma, head and neck, liver or kidney cancer. This chain connects TRBV6-6 to TRBJ2-7, with D uncertain. CDR3 protein: CASSYLNYEQYF. Here the CDR3 DNA reads TGTGCCAGCAGTTACTTAAACTACGAGCAGTACTTC.